This TCR beta chain was sequenced in a study of shared clonotypes between healthy human individuals. The test was conducted at deep level. Method: immunoSEQ multiplex PCR; TCRdb's copy keeps in-frame clones and lacks some. Found here are around 600,000 clones, approximately 97% of them singletons; the top ten hold approximately 0.057%. A note on this clone: What it binds is unknown.

General study results and limits: The authors sampled blood alone, and tissue repertoires likely differ. The sharing of 4.5% to 5.5% of naive CD4 clonotypes was seen across a few donors.

CD4+ cells were split into CD45RA+ naive and CD45RA-negative memory subsets. The TCR comes from a woman aged 30 to 39 in good health. Sequenced input: naive CD4+ T cells sorted from blood. Documented subset: CD45RA+ positively selected.

This CDR3 is CASSDPLGGYEQYF. The CDR3 coding sequence is TGCGCCAGCAGTGACCCGCTTGGCGGTTACGAGCAGTACTTC. The rearrangement joins TRBV10-1 to TRBJ2-7, with no clear D. The CDR3 length is 14 residues. CDR1 and CDR2 from the germline V gene are WNHNN and SYGVQD (reference sequence). V was pared by 3 bases and J by 4 bases, with 13 bases between.